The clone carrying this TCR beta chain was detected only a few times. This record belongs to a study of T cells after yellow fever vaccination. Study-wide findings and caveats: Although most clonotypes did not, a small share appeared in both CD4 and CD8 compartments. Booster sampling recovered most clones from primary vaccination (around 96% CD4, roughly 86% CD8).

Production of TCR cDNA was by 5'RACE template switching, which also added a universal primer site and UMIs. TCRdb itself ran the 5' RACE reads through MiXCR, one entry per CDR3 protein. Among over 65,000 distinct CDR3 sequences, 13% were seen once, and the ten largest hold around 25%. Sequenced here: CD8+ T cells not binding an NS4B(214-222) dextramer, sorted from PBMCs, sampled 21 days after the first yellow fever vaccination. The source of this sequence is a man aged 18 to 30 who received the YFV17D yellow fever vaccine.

The CDR3 region has the DNA TGTGCCAGCAGTTCCGGGGGCTACATCTACGAGCAGTACTTC. Translating it yields CASSSGGYIYEQYF. The V call is TRBV28, the J call TRBJ2-7, with D perhaps given as TRBD1 or TRBD2 (6 bases each). CDR3 length: 14 residues. Germline V gives CDR1 MDHEN, CDR2 SYDVKM. Trimming shortened V by 4 bases and J by 3 bases, and 13 bases separated the two germline ends.